This T cell receptor beta chain was documented in a study of blood T cell repertoires in COVID-19. Germline loops: CDR1 SGHTA, CDR2 FQGNSA. The CDR3 length is 15 residues. Trimming removed 2 bases at V and 4 bases at J, with 12 bases between. Libraries were prepared by immunoSEQ multiplex PCR; TCRdb keeps only in-frame clonotypes and omits some of them. The profile shows approximately 290,000 clones, more than 85% of them singletons. The origin of this receptor is a man younger than 45 with acute or convalescent COVID-19. Material: peripheral blood. The chain couples TRBV7-2 to TRBJ1-3, with TRBD1 as a possible D gene (6 bases). CDR3 residues: CASSLISRGGNTIYF. The CDR3 nucleotides are TGTGCCAGCAGCTTAATCAGCAGGGGAGGAAACACCATATATTTT. Variable domain in full (rest from reference TRBV7-2 and TRBJ1-3): GAGVSQSPSNKVTEKGKDVELRCDPISGHTALYWYRQSLGQGLEFLIYFQGNSAPDKSGLPSDRFSAERTGGSVSTLTIQRTQQEDSAVYLCASSLISRGGNTIYFGEGSWLTVV.